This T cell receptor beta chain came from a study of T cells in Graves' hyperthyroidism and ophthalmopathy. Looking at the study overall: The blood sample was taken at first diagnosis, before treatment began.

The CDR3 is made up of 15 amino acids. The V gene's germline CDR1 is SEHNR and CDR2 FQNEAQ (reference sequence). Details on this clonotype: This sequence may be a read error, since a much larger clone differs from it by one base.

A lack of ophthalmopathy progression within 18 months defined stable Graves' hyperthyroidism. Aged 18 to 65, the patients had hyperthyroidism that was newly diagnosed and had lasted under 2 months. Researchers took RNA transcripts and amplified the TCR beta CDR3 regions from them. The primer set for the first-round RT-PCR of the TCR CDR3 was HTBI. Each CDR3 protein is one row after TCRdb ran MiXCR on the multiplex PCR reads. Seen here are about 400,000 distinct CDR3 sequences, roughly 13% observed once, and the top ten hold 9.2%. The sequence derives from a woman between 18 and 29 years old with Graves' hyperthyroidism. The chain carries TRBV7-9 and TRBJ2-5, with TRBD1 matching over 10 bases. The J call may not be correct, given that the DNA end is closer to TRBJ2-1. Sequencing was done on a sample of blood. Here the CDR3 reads CASSSGQGGPETQFF. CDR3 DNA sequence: TGTGCCAGCAGTTCAGGACAGGGGGGTCCAGAGACCCAGTTCTTC.